These 29 T cell receptor beta chains were all obtained from the same sample, sequenced in a study of Graves' ophthalmopathy and Graves' hyperthyroidism. From RNA, the CDR3 regions of TCR beta chains were amplified and sequenced. The first round was an RT-PCR with HTBI primers, and the second round was a multiplex PCR. One entry per CDR3 protein results from TCRdb running MiXCR on the multiplex PCR reads. The data show 150,000 to 200,000 distinct CDR3 sequences, around 39% seen once. The sequenced sample consisted of peripheral blood. The receptors derive from a man aged 25-45 years with Graves' ophthalmopathy.

This clonotype was recorded at least ten times. J is TRBJ1-1 and V is TRBV19; a weak D match, TRBD1 (5 bases). The V end was cut by 2 bases, the J end by 0 bases, with 7 bases between. The CDR3 is made up of 14 amino acids. Germline V gene data show CDR1 as LNHDA and CDR2 as SQIVND (reference sequence). The chain's CDR3 is CASSIQGVNTEAFF. The CDR3 nucleotides are TGTGCCAGTAGTATACAGGGAGTGAACACTGAAGCTTTCTTT.

This clonotype was seen ten or more times. This sequence joins TRBV30 and TRBJ2-7; maybe TRBD1 (6 bases). The V end was cut by 3 bases, the J end by 5 bases, with 14 bases between. Per the germline V gene, CDR1 is GTSNPN and CDR2 is SVGIG (reference sequence). CDR3 length: 13 amino acids. CDR3 DNA: TGTGCCTGGAGCAGGCTTGAGGGGGACGAGCAGTACTTC. Protein: CAWSRLEGDEQYF.

Comment on this clonotype: The DNA is omitted, as the CDR3 cannot be located on it reliably, and the CDR3 follows TCRdb's listing. V is TRBV10-3 and J is TRBJ2-5; TRBD1 is the table's D call and was not checked against the DNA. The CDR3 length is 14 residues, termini included. Germline loops: CDR1 ENHRY, CDR2 SYGVKD. CDR3 sequence: CAISETSAPATQYF.

V and J are TRBV11-2 and TRBJ1-1, with TRBD1 as a possible D gene (5 bases). V shed 4 bases and J shed 1 base, with 10 bases lying between them. Germline V gene lookup returns CDR1 SGHAT and CDR2 FQNNGV. The CDR3 extends over 14 amino acids. The chain's CDR3 is CASSSNTGNTEAFF. CDR3 nucleotide sequence: TGTGCCAGCAGCTCAAACACAGGGAACACTGAAGCTTTCTTT.

The chain carries TRBV29-1 and TRBJ2-2; 8 nucleotides line up with TRBD1. The V gene's germline CDR1 is SQVTM and CDR2 ANQGSEA. V shed 6 bases, J shed 5 bases, and the junction held 2 bases outside the gene matches. The CDR3 totals 12 residues. CDR3 nucleotide sequence: TGCAGCGTCGGACAGGGAACCGGGGAGCTGTTTTTT. Translation gives CSVGQGTGELFF.

In this sample, this clonotype turned up many times. This chain links TRBV11-2 with TRBJ2-7; 9 nucleotides line up with TRBD2. Germline trimming cut 4 bases from V and 4 bases from J; bases unmatched to any gene: 11. The CDR3 contains 16 residues. Germline CDR1 is SGHAT and CDR2 is FQNNGV. CDR3 sequence: CASSSHTTSGQYEQYF. In DNA form, the CDR3 reads TGTGCCAGCAGCTCCCATACGACTAGCGGACAGTACGAGCAGTACTTC. Filled out from reference TRBV11-2 and TRBJ2-7, the complete variable domain reads EAGVAQSPRYKIIEKRQSVAFWCNPISGHATLYWYQQILGQGPKLLIQFQNNGVVDDSQLPKDRFSAERLKGVDSTLKIQPAKLEDSAVYLCASSSHTTSGQYEQYFGPGTRLTVT.

The chain has TRBV9 and TRBJ1-1; D call uncertain. The length of the CDR3 is 13 residues. In germline, CDR1 is SGDLS, CDR2 YYNGEE. The ends were cut back, 4 bases at V and 10 bases at J, with 17 bases in the middle. The CDR3 sequence is CASSSRGGGGAFF. The CDR3 DNA reads as TGTGCCAGCAGCTCCCGGGGTGGAGGTGGAGCTTTCTTT. The variable domain in full, completed from reference TRBV9 and TRBJ1-1, reads DSGVTQTPKHLITATGQRVTLRCSPRSGDLSVYWYQQSLDQGLQFLIQYYNGEERAKGNILERFSAQQFPDLHSELNLSSLELGDSALYFCASSSRGGGGAFFGQGTRLTVV.

This clonotype was detected ten times or more. This may be a read error, as it is one base from a much larger clone. V usage is TRBV30 and J usage is TRBJ1-3; D unclear. The CDR3 consists of 14 residues. Per the germline V gene, CDR1 is GTSNPN and CDR2 is SVGIG (reference sequence). The CDR3: CAWSDRTAGNTVYF. The CDR3, as DNA: TGTGCCTGGAGTGATCGGACGGCTGGAAACACCGTATATTTT.

This clonotype was detected many times. The chain combines TRBV7-2 with TRBJ2-2; perhaps TRBD2 as D (6 bases). This CDR3 comprises 15 residues. Deletions cut 5 bases from V and 5 bases from J, with 15 bases between. The germline gives CDR1 SGHTA, CDR2 FQGNSA. The CDR3 bases are TGTGCCAGCAGCACCAGCCGGACTAAAACCGGGGAGCTGTTTTTT. Translated: CASSTSRTKTGELFF.

The table lists this clonotype with a few counts. The V and J genes are TRBV7-6 and TRBJ2-7; the D is unclear. In germline, CDR1 is SGHVS, CDR2 FNYEAQ. V dropped 4 bases and J dropped 3 bases, with 10 bases sitting between them. CDR3 length: 13 amino acids. The CDR3, as DNA: TGTGCCAGCAGCTATACGACCGACTACGAGCAGTACTTC. It specifies CASSYTTDYEQYF. Using reference TRBV7-6 and TRBJ2-7 for the parts outside the CDR3, the full variable domain is GAGVSQSPRYKVTKRGQDVALRCDPISGHVSLYWYRQALGQGPEFLTYFNYEAQQDKSGLPNDRFSAERPEGSISTLTIQRTEQRDSAMYRCASSYTTDYEQYFGPGTRLTVT.

Many counts were recorded for this clonotype. The chain has TRBV6-2 or TRBV6-3 and TRBJ1-2; tentative D call: TRBD1 (5 bases). This CDR3 is 13 amino acids long. Germline V CDR1 and CDR2: MNHEY, SVGEGT. V was cut by 7 bases and J by 4 bases, with 13 bases left in between. The CDR3 spells CASTVQASYGYTF. Here the CDR3 DNA reads TGTGCCAGCACGGTACAGGCCTCCTATGGCTACACCTTC.

The chain uses TRBV6-1 and TRBJ1-3, with D hard to call. Germline V gene data show CDR1 as MNHNS and CDR2 as SASEGT. The CDR3 consists of 14 residues. The ends were cut back, 8 bases at V and 0 bases at J, with 11 bases in the middle. Here the CDR3 DNA reads TGTGCCAGCGGAGACATAAACTCTGGAAACACCATATATTTT. Its translation: CASGDINSGNTIYF.

By share of the sample, this clonotype is medium-sized (0.01 to 0.1%). The chain employs TRBV6-5 and TRBJ1-6, with 7 bases that match TRBD1. Looked up from germline, CDR1 is MNHEY and CDR2 is SVGAGI. Germline trimming cut 4 bases from V and 9 bases from J; bases unmatched to any gene: 6. This CDR3 has 14 residues. The CDR3 region has the DNA TGTGCCAGCAGTTTCGGGACAGCGCTTTCACCCCTCCACTTT. It translates to CASSFGTALSPLHF.

This clonotype has at least ten counts. This chain joins TRBV28 and TRBJ2-5; 7 bases match TRBD2. The CDR3 contains 10 residues. Germline CDR1 is MDHEN and CDR2 is SYDVKM. This CDR3 is CAAGDGTQYF. CDR3 nucleotide sequence: TGTGCGGCGGGAGATGGGACCCAGTACTTC. The full variable domain, rest sourced from reference TRBV28 and TRBJ2-5, is DVKVTQSSRYLVKRTGEKVFLECVQDMDHENMFWYRQDPGLGLRLIYFSYDVKMKEKGDIPEGYSVSREKKERFSLILESASTNQTSMYLCAAGDGTQYFGPGTRLLVL.

The CDR3 spells CASSIQRYGNQPQHF. The CDR3 DNA reads TGTGCCAGTAGTATACAGCGTTACGGCAATCAGCCCCAGCATTTT. The gene calls are TRBV19 and TRBJ1-5, with D unclear. Trimming cost V 2 bases and J 2 bases, with 10 bases left between them. The V gene's germline CDR1 is LNHDA and CDR2 SQIVND (reference sequence). The CDR3 is made up of 15 amino acids.

This clonotype showed up many times. The V and J genes are TRBV7-2 and TRBJ2-7; tentative D call: TRBD2 (5 bases). CDR1 SGHTA and CDR2 FQGNSA come from the germline V gene. Trimming took 8 bases from V and 4 from J, leaving 9 bases between them. The CDR3 covers 11 residues. CDR3 amino acids: CASGSWYEQYF. Written as DNA, the CDR3 is TGTGCCAGCGGGAGCTGGTACGAGCAGTACTTC.

There are many counts of this clonotype. The V gene is TRBV10-3, the J gene TRBJ2-7, with D tentatively TRBD1 (5 bases). The V and J ends lost 5 bases and 2 bases respectively, with 10 bases between them. CDR3 length equals 13 residues. In germline, CDR1 is ENHRY, CDR2 SYGVKD. CDR3 sequence (DNA): TGTGCCATCAGTCAGGGCTATACCTACGAGCAGTACTTC. This translates into CAISQGYTYEQYF.

Ten or more counts support this clonotype. The chain links TRBV19 to TRBJ2-7; D may be TRBD1 (7 bases). This CDR3 contains 13 residues. The ends were cut back, 3 bases at V and 6 bases at J, with 12 bases in the middle. Germline lookup yields CDR1 LNHDA and CDR2 SQIVND (reference sequence). The CDR3 DNA follows: TGTGCCAGTAGTATGGCAGGGGGAGGCGAGCAGTACTTC. This translates into CASSMAGGGEQYF.

This clonotype was recorded at least ten times. V usage is TRBV6-5 and J usage is TRBJ1-2, with unresolved D. Trimming shortened V by 2 bases and J by 1 base, and 8 bases separated the two germline ends. The CDR3 is 14 amino acids. In germline, CDR1 is MNHEY, CDR2 SVGAGI. The CDR3 loop is CASSYADRNYGYTF. CDR3 DNA sequence: TGTGCCAGCAGTTACGCAGACCGTAACTATGGCTACACCTTC.

This clonotype was counted many times. Here the CDR3 reads CASTGGTSGLRGQYF. CDR3 nucleotides: TGTGCCAGCACCGGAGGTACTAGCGGCCTGCGGGGGCAGTACTTC. The chain carries TRBV28 and TRBJ2-7; the match to TRBD2 covers 8 bases. CDR1 is MDHEN and CDR2 is SYDVKM in the germline V gene. The CDR3 loop spans 15 amino acids. The V and J ends lost 7 bases and 9 bases, in that order; junction bases with no gene match: 17.

The chain employs TRBV6-1 and TRBJ2-5; 8 bases are a match to TRBD1. With V trimmed by 4 bases and J by 5 bases, 15 bases remained unmatched. This CDR3 comprises 17 residues. Germline CDR1 is MNHNS and CDR2 is SASEGT. Here the CDR3 DNA reads TGTGCCAGCAGTGCTCATTTAGGGCAGGGGGCCGGCGAGACCCAGTACTTC. Its translation is CASSAHLGQGAGETQYF.

As regards this clonotype: One junction end does not reproduce the germline sequence, and a read error may be involved. The chain joins TRBV27 to TRBJ1-2; 10 bases are shared with TRBD1. This CDR3 has 16 amino acids. CDR1 and CDR2 from the germline V gene are MNHEY and SMNVEV (reference sequence). CDR3 nucleotide sequence: TGTGCCAGCAGTCTATCACCGGGACAGGGGAGGTATGGCTACACCTTC. Protein product: CASSLSPGQGRYGYTF.

CDR3 sequence: CASSRGGTGTQPQHF. CDR3 nucleotide sequence: TGTGCCAGCAGCCGGGGGGGTACAGGGACTCAGCCCCAGCATTTT. V gene TRBV7-6 combines with J gene TRBJ1-5; TRBD1 is a possible D gene (6 bases). The CDR3 totals 15 residues. The V gene lost 5 bases and the J gene lost 6 bases, with 17 bases spanning the gap. CDR1 and CDR2 from the germline V gene are SGHVS and FNYEAQ. The variable domain in full, completed from reference TRBV7-6 and TRBJ1-5, reads GAGVSQSPRYKVTKRGQDVALRCDPISGHVSLYWYRQALGQGPEFLTYFNYEAQQDKSGLPNDRFSAERPEGSISTLTIQRTEQRDSAMYRCASSRGGTGTQPQHFGDGTRLSIL.

In this sample, this clonotype turned up many times. V gene TRBV6-5 combines with J gene TRBJ1-5; 7 bases are a match to TRBD1. The junction had 4 bases not matched to a gene; V was cut back by 6 bases and J by 2 bases. The CDR3 totals 14 residues. In germline, CDR1 is MNHEY, CDR2 SVGAGI. CDR3 DNA sequence: TGTGCCAGCAGATCCGGGACAGGCAATCAGCCCCAGCATTTT. Protein: CASRSGTGNQPQHF.

At least ten counts were recorded for this clonotype. Here the CDR3 reads CASSRQENTEAFF. CDR3 bases: TGTGCCAGCAGCAGACAGGAAAACACTGAAGCTTTCTTT. The V gene is TRBV7-2, the J gene TRBJ1-1, with D maybe TRBD1 (6 bases). Germline CDR1 and CDR2: SGHTA and FQGNSA. The CDR3 extends over 13 amino acids. The V end lost 5 bases, the J end lost 2 bases, and 9 bases lay between the germline ends.

This clonotype was found many times. The rearrangement uses TRBV24-1 and TRBJ1-1, with D possibly being TRBD1 (6 bases). Germline CDR1 reads KGHDR; CDR2 reads SFDVKD. The CDR3 consists of 15 residues. Trimming cost V 0 bases and J 5 bases, with 12 bases left between them. The CDR3 nucleotides are TGTGCCACCAGTGATTTGAAGGGGGGGAGGACTGAAGCTTTCTTT. It codes for CATSDLKGGRTEAFF.

This clonotype appeared many times. The chain carries TRBV11-2 and TRBJ1-2; TRBD1 matches at 7 bases. Unmatched junction bases numbered 9, after V lost 4 bases and J lost 4 bases. From germline, CDR1 is SGHAT and CDR2 FQNNGV. The CDR3 is 15 residues long. The CDR3 coding sequence is TGTGCCAGCAGCTCTGCAGGGGGACAAGCCTATGGCTACACCTTC. This translates into CASSSAGGQAYGYTF.

The genes are TRBV12-3 or TRBV12-4 and TRBJ2-7, with 8 bases aligning to TRBD2. Unmatched junction bases numbered 6, after V lost 6 bases and J lost 2 bases. There are 14 residues in the CDR3. The chain's CDR3 is CASRKAGLAYEQYF. The CDR3, as DNA: TGTGCCAGCAGGAAAGCGGGACTAGCCTACGAGCAGTACTTC.

In DNA, the CDR3 is TGTGCCAGCAGCTTAGTCGGGCAGCAAGAGACCCAGTACTTC. Translating gives CASSLVGQQETQYF. The gene calls are TRBV7-2 and TRBJ2-5, with D hard to call. The length of the CDR3 is 14 residues. The germline V gene encodes CDR1 SGHTA and CDR2 FQGNSA. The V end was cut by 1 base, the J end by 2 bases, with 8 bases between.